The 3 T cell receptor beta chains below come from one sample, sequenced in a study of shared clonotypes between healthy human individuals. Sequencing was performed with immunoSEQ multiplex PCR; in TCRdb, only in-frame clones are kept and a portion is missing. The repertoire holds a few million clones, with roughly nine tenths as singletons. Sequencing used naive CD4+ T cells sorted from blood. Noted subset: CD45RA+ positively selected. The source of these receptors is a young man in good health.

The V call is TRBV4-2, the J call TRBJ2-1; 11 bases fit TRBD2. The CDR3 runs 15 residues. The V gene's germline CDR1 is LGHNA and CDR2 YNFKEQ. Trimming at V came to 5 bases and at J to 5 bases, leaving 5 bases not matched to a gene. The chain's CDR3 is CASSTRLAGHNEQFF. For the CDR3, the DNA is TGTGCCAGCAGCACCCGACTAGCGGGGCACAATGAGCAGTTCTTC.

For this clone: This same CDR3 is encoded by further DNA sequences in the sample. The V call is TRBV6-5, the J call TRBJ2-3; D not certain. The CDR3 has 11 amino acids. Between the trimmed V and J ends, which lost 5 bases and 5 bases, there was a span of 5 bases. Germline V gives CDR1 MNHEY, CDR2 SVGAGI. As DNA, the CDR3 is TGTGCCAGCAGTACCAGAGATACGCAGTATTTT. Encoded protein: CASSTRDTQYF.

This sequence joins TRBV10-2 and TRBJ2-2; D is possibly TRBD1 or TRBD2 (5 bases each). Deletions cut 7 bases from V and 6 bases from J, with 18 bases between. This CDR3 spans 15 amino acids. Germline CDR1 WSHSY, CDR2 SAAADI. CDR3 sequence (DNA): TGCGCCAGCAAACCGGGACCTAACCTTCCCGGGGAGCTGTTTTTT. Encoded protein: CASKPGPNLPGELFF.